A single sample gave rise to the 5 T cell receptor beta chains below, sequenced in a study of blood T cell repertoires in COVID-19. Libraries were prepared by immunoSEQ multiplex PCR; TCRdb keeps only in-frame clonotypes and omits some of them. The sample gives around 250,000 clones, 65% to 90% of which show up once; roughly 5.3% is in the top ten. The material sequenced was peripheral blood. The receptors come from a man aged 50 to 59 with active or convalescent COVID-19.

The chain is built from TRBV5-1 and TRBJ2-1, with 8 nucleotides matching TRBD2. The trim removed 2 bases at V and 0 bases at J, leaving 4 bases unmatched. The length of the CDR3 is 16 residues. Germline loops: CDR1 SGHRS, CDR2 YFSETQ. DNA of the CDR3: TGCGCCAGCAGCTTATTTAGCGGGGCCTCCTACAATGAGCAGTTCTTC. It encodes CASSLFSGASYNEQFF.

The chain combines TRBV6-5 with TRBJ1-6, with D possibly TRBD1 on 6 matching bases. This CDR3 is 15 amino acids long. CDR1 MNHEY and CDR2 SVGAGI come from the germline V gene. V gave up 6 bases and J gave up 4 bases, with 13 bases separating them. Here the CDR3 reads CASRRQQGYNSPLHF. The CDR3 DNA sequence: TGTGCCAGCAGACGACAACAGGGTTATAATTCACCCCTCCACTTT.

The chain links TRBV4-2 to TRBJ2-7; 9 nucleotides align to TRBD1. Unmatched junction bases numbered 1, after V lost 1 base and J lost 0 bases. CDR3 size: 15 residues. CDR1 and CDR2 (germline): LGHNA, YNFKEQ. The CDR3 sequence: CASSQGQGGSYEQYF. The CDR3 DNA is TGTGCCAGCAGCCAAGGACAGGGGGGCTCCTACGAGCAGTACTTC.

The V call is TRBV28, the J call TRBJ1-4, with 7 bases fitting TRBD1. With 4 bases clipped from V and 0 bases from J, the junction kept 5 bases outside the gene matches. CDR3 length: 16 amino acids. CDR1 is MDHEN, CDR2 SYDVKM, per germline. CDR3 nucleotide sequence: TGTGCCAGCAGTTCCGGGACAGAAGCAACTAATGAAAAACTGTTTTTT. This translates into CASSSGTEATNEKLFF.

V and J are TRBV27 and TRBJ2-7; D might be TRBD1 (6 bases). Germline CDR1 MNHEY, CDR2 SMNVEV (reference sequence). The CDR3 sequence is 15 residues long. The V end was cut by 4 bases, the J end by 3 bases, with 16 bases between. CDR3 nucleotide sequence: TGTGCCAGCAGTTCCTGGACAGCCGGCGGCTACGAGCAGTACTTC. The encoded protein is CASSSWTAGGYEQYF.